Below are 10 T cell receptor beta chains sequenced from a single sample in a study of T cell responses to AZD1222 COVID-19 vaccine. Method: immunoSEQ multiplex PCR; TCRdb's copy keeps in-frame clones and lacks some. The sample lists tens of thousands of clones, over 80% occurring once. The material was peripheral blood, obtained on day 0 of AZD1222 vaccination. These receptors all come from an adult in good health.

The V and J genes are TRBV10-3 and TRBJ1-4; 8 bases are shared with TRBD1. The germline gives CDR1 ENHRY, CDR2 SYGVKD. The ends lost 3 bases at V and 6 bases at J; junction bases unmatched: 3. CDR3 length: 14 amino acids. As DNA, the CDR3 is TGTGCCATCAGTGACGGGACAGGTGATGAAAAACTGTTTTTT. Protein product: CAISDGTGDEKLFF.

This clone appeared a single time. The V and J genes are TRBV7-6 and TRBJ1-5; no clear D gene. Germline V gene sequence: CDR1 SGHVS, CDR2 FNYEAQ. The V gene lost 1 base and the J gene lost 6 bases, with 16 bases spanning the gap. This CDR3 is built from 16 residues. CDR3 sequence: CASSLDGSGPTQPQHF. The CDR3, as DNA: TGTGCCAGCAGCTTAGATGGCAGCGGCCCCACTCAGCCCCAGCATTTT.

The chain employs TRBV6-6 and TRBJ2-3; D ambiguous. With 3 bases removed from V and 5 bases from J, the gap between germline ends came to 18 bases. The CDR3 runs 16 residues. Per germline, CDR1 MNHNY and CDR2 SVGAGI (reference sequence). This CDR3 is CASSYRGELVVDTQYF. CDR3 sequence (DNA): TGTGCCAGCAGTTATAGAGGCGAGTTGGTGGTAGATACGCAGTATTTT.

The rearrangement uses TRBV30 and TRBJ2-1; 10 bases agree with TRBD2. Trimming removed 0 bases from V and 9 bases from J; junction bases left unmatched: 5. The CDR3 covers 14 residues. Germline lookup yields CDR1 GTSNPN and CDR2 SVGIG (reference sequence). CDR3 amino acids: CAWSVLSGGGEQFF. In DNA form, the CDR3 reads TGTGCCTGGAGTGTTCTGAGCGGGGGGGGTGAGCAGTTCTTC.

For the CDR3, the DNA is TGTGCCAGCAGCCAAGAGCGCAGGGGGGGAGGCTACACCTTC. It specifies CASSQERRGGGYTF. The chain joins TRBV14 to TRBJ1-2, with 7 nucleotides matching TRBD1. The germline gives CDR1 SGHDN, CDR2 FVKESK. Trimming at V came to 0 bases and at J to 8 bases, leaving 6 bases not matched to a gene. This CDR3 has 14 amino acids.

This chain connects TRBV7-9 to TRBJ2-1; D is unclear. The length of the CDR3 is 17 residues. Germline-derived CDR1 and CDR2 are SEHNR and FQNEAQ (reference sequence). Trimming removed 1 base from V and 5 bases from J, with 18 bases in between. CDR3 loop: CASSLGTGRISHNEQFF. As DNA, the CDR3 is TGTGCCAGCAGCTTAGGCACGGGCCGAATAAGCCACAATGAGCAGTTCTTC. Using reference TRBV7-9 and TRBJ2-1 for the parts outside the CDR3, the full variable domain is DTGVSQNPRHKITKRGQNVTFRCDPISEHNRLYWYRQTLGQGPEFLTYFQNEAQLEKSRLLSDRFSAERPKGSFSTLEIQRTEQGDSAMYLCASSLGTGRISHNEQFFGPGTRLTVL.

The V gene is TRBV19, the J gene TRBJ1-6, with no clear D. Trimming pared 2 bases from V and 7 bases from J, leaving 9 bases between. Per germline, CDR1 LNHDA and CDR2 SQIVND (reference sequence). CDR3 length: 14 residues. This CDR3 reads CASSISPANSPLHF. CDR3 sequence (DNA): TGTGCCAGTAGTATATCCCCCGCCAATTCACCCCTCCACTTT.

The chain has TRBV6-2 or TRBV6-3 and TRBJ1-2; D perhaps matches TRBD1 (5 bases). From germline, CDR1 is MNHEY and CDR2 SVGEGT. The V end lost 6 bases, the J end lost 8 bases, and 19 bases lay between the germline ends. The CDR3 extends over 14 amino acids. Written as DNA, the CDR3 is TGTGCCAGCAGCCGAAAGGGACCCGGAAGCGGCTACACCTTC. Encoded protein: CASSRKGPGSGYTF.

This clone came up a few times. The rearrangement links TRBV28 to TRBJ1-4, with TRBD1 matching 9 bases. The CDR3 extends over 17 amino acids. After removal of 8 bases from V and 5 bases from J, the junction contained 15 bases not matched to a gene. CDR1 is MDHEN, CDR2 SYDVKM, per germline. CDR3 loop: CASGEPGQGSSNEKLFF. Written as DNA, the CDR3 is TGTGCCAGCGGGGAGCCGGGACAGGGAAGCTCGAATGAAAAACTGTTTTTT.

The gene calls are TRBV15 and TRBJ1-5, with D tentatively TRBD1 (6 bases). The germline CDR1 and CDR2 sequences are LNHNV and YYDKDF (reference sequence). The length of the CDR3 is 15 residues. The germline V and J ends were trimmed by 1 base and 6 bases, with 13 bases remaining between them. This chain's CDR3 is CATSRAGGLSQPQHF. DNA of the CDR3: TGTGCCACCAGCAGAGCTGGGGGGCTCTCTCAGCCCCAGCATTTT.